What follows are 10 T cell receptor beta chains derived from one specimen sequenced in a study of identical twins. TCRdb passed the 5' RACE reads through MiXCR, listing each CDR3 protein once. The sample includes approximately 260,000 distinct CDR3 sequences, about 8.3% of them seen just once. The same data also went into a second study, on yellow fever vaccine responses in identical twins.

The sequencing sample was made of CD8+ T cells sorted from blood. The receptor source for this set is a woman under 30 in good health.

This clonotype has only a few counts. The genes are TRBV4-3 and TRBJ2-7; D possibly corresponds to TRBD1 (5 bases). The CDR3 has 15 residues. Germline CDR1 reads LGHNA; CDR2 reads YSLEER. Trimming removed 1 base at V and 2 bases at J, with 12 bases between. CDR3 amino acids: CASSQGGDSTYEQYF. In DNA form, the CDR3 reads TGCGCCAGCAGCCAAGGTGGCGACAGCACCTACGAGCAGTACTTC.

This clonotype was detected only a few times. CDR3: CATSESTTRPYNQPQHF. CDR3 nucleotides: TGTGCCACCAGTGAATCTACTACACGGCCTTACAATCAGCCCCAGCATTTT. J is TRBJ1-5 and V is TRBV24-1; D remains unclear. Trimming left V 4 bases short and J 3 bases short, with 18 bases between. Germline CDR1 and CDR2: KGHDR and SFDVKD. This CDR3 region has 17 residues.

The chain is built from TRBV28 and TRBJ2-3; D gene ambiguous. V was pared by 8 bases and J by 2 bases, with 11 bases between. Germline assignment: CDR1 MDHEN and CDR2 SYDVKM. This CDR3 spans 13 amino acids. The CDR3 DNA reads as TGTGCCAGCCCCCCCCCATACACAGATACGCAGTATTTT. Translating gives CASPPPYTDTQYF.

This clonotype was counted at least ten times. The chain links TRBV24-1 to TRBJ2-3; D possibly corresponds to TRBD1 (6 bases). Germline V gene lookup returns CDR1 KGHDR and CDR2 SFDVKD. This CDR3 contains 15 residues. Trimming removed 5 bases at V and 0 bases at J, with 11 bases between. CDR3 coding DNA: TGTGCCACCAGTGGGGATAGGGGGAGCACAGATACGCAGTATTTT. Amino acid sequence: CATSGDRGSTDTQYF.

V gene TRBV6-1 combines with J gene TRBJ2-5, with a tentative D call TRBD2 (6 bases). The V and J ends lost 2 bases and 7 bases respectively, with 11 bases between them. Germline values: CDR1 MNHNS, CDR2 SASEGT. The CDR3 contains 13 residues. CDR3 amino acids: CASSELVEGTQYF. The DNA of the CDR3 is TGTGCCAGCAGTGAACTCGTGGAGGGGACCCAGTACTTC.

The chain links TRBV9 to TRBJ2-3, with 9 bases fitting TRBD2. CDR1 SGDLS and CDR2 YYNGEE come from the germline V gene. Trimming cost V 4 bases and J 7 bases; bases outside gene matches: 7. The CDR3 is made up of 14 amino acids. CDR3 DNA: TGTGCCAGCAGCTTAGCGGGAGAGAGACATACGCAGTATTTT. Encoded protein: CASSLAGERHTQYF.

This clonotype was seen a few times. V and J are TRBV28 and TRBJ2-5; 14 bases line up with TRBD2. CDR1 and CDR2 from the germline V gene are MDHEN and SYDVKM. After removal of 8 bases from V and 2 bases from J, the junction contained 4 bases not matched to a gene. This CDR3 is built from 15 residues. The DNA for the CDR3 is TGTGCCAGCGGGACTAGCGGGGGATTACAAGAGACCCAGTACTTC. Protein sequence: CASGTSGGLQETQYF.

This clonotype was detected a few times. It is likely a read error, because the conserved phenylalanine at the end of the CDR3 is missing. The V call is TRBV20-1, the J call TRBJ2-5, with D perhaps TRBD1 (6 bases). This CDR3 comprises 15 residues. Trimming stripped 3 bases from V and 0 bases from J, with 14 bases between. Per germline, CDR1 DFQATT and CDR2 SNEGSKA (reference sequence). The CDR3 here is CSARSRTEYQETQYS. In DNA, the CDR3 is TGCAGTGCTAGGTCACGGACAGAGTACCAAGAGACCCAGTACTCC.

This clonotype has just one count. The rearrangement uses TRBV10-3 and TRBJ2-7, with TRBD2 matching 7 bases. J lost 4 bases, V lost 4 bases, and 7 bases had no gene match. The CDR3 has 14 residues. Germline V gene sequence: CDR1 ENHRY, CDR2 SYGVKD. The CDR3 region has the DNA TGTGCCATCAGTGGCCGGACTAGTCTTTACGAGCAGTACTTC. It is translated as CAISGRTSLYEQYF.

This clonotype was recorded a few times. The gene calls are TRBV20-1 and TRBJ2-7; D is uncertain. The V end lost 0 bases, the J end lost 2 bases, and 8 bases lay between the germline ends. CDR1 DFQATT and CDR2 SNEGSKA come from the germline V gene (reference sequence). This CDR3 has 13 residues. This CDR3 reads CSARDLTTYEQYF. CDR3 nucleotides: TGCAGTGCTAGAGATTTAACAACCTACGAGCAGTACTTC.